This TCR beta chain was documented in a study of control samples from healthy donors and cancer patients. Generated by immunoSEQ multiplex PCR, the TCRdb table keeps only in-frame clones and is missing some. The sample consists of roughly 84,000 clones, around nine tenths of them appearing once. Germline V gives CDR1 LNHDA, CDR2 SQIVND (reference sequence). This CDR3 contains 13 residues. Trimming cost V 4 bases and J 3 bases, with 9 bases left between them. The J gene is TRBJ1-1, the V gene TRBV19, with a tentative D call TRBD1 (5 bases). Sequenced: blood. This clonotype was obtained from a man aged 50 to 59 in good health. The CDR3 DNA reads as TGTGCCAGTAGTAACTGGGACCACACTGAAGCTTTCTTT. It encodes CASSNWDHTEAFF.